This record looks at one T cell receptor (beta chain) sequence and its context. Its specificity is not known. This sample was included in a study of OX40 agonist ivuxolimab in advanced cancers. About the research overall: An agonistic anti-OX40 (CD134) antibody, ivuxolimab, was used to treat the patients. Partial responses were recorded for three patients, including one with hepatocellular carcinoma and two with cutaneous melanoma.

The CDR3 sequence is 15 residues long. Germline V gene sequence: CDR1 SGHTA, CDR2 FQGNSA. General observations from the study: Relative to CD4+, CD8+ T cells held more expanded clones on average.

Assay: immunoSEQ multiplex PCR; the TCRdb copy retains only in-frame clones and omits some. The top ten hold approximately 6.1% of the sample, which has about 70,000 clones, over 65% seen once. The receptor comes from an adult with an advanced solid tumor such as melanoma, head and neck, liver or kidney cancer. The source was CD4+ or CD8+ T cells sorted from blood, collected in a trial of the OX40 agonist ivuxolimab. This chain joins TRBV7-2 and TRBJ2-5; TRBD1 matches at 8 bases. The J call may be incorrect, as the DNA end agrees better with TRBJ2-7. The CDR3 region is CASSLHTGGSYEQYF. As DNA, the CDR3 is TGTGCCAGCAGCTTACATACAGGGGGCTCCTACGAGCAGTACTTC.